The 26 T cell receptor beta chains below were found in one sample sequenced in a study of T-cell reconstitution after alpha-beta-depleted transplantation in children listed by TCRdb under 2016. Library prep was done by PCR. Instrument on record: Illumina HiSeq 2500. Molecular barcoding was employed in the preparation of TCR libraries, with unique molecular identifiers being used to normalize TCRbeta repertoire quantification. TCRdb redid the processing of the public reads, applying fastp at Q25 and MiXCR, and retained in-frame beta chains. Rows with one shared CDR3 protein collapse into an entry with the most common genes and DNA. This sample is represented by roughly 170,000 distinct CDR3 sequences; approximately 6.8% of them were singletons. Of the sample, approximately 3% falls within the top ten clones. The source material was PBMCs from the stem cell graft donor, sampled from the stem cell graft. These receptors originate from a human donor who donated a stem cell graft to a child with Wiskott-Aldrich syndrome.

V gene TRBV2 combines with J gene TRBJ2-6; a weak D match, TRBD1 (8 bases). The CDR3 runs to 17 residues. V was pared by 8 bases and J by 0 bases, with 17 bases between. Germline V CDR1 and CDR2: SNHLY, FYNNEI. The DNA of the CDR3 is TGTGCCAGCTACAGGGGGGGGCCCTACTCTGGGGCCAACGTCCTGACTTTC. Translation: CASYRGGPYSGANVLTF.

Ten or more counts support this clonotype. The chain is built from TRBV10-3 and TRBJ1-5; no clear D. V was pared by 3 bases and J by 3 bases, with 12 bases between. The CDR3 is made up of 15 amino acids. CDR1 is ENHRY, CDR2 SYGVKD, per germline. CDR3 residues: CAISDGGRVNQPQHF. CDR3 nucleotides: TGTGCCATCAGTGATGGCGGACGGGTCAATCAGCCCCAGCATTTT.

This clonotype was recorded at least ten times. The CDR3 DNA reads as TGCAGTGCTAGAGCACCCATCGAGATTGGGCAGTTCTTC. Its translation is CSARAPIEIGQFF. This chain joins TRBV20-1 and TRBJ2-1; D is unclear. V gave up 1 base and J gave up 12 bases, with 16 bases separating them. This CDR3 is built from 13 residues. Germline V gene data show CDR1 as DFQATT and CDR2 as SNEGSKA (reference sequence).

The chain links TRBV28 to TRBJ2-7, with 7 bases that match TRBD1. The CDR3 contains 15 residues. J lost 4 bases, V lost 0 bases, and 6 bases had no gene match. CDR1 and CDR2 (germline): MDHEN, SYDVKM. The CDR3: CASSLWDRRVYEQYF. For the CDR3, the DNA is TGTGCCAGCAGTTTATGGGACAGGAGAGTTTACGAGCAGTACTTC.

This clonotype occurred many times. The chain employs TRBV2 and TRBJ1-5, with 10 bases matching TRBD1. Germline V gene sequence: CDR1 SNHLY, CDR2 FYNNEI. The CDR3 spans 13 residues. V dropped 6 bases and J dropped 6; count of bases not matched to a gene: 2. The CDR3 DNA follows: TGTGCCAGCAGGGGGGACAGGGGTCAGCCCCAGCATTTT. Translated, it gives CASRGDRGQPQHF.

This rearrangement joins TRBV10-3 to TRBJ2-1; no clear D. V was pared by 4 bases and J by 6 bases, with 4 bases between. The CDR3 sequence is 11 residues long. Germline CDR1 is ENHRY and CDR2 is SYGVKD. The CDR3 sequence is CAISVSNEQFF. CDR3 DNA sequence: TGTGCCATCAGTGTATCCAATGAGCAGTTCTTC.

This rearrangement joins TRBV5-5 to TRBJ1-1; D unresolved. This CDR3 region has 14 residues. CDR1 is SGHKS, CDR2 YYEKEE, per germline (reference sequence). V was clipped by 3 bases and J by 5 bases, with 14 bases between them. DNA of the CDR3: TGTGCCAGCAGCTCCCAAAACAGAGATACTGAAGCTTTCTTT. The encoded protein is CASSSQNRDTEAFF.

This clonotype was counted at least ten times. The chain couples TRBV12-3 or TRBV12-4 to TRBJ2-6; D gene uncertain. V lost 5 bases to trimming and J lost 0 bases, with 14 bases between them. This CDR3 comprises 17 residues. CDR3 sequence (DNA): TGTGCCAGCAGTCCTACGGGCCGACACTCTGGGGCCAACGTCCTGACTTTC. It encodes CASSPTGRHSGANVLTF.

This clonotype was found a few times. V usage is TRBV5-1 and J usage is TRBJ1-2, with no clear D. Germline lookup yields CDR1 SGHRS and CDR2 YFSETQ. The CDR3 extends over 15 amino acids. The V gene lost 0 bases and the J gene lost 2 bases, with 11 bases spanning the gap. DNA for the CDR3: TGCGCCAGCAGCTTGGCCGGGATTTGGAACTATGGCTACACCTTC. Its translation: CASSLAGIWNYGYTF.

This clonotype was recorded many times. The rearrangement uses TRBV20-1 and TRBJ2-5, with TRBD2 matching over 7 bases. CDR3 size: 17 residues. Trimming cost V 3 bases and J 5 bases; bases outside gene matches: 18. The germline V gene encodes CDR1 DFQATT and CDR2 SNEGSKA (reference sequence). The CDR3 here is CSARIPGLSSSGETQYF. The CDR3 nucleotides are TGCAGTGCTAGGATCCCGGGGTTGTCGAGTAGCGGGGAGACCCAGTACTTC.

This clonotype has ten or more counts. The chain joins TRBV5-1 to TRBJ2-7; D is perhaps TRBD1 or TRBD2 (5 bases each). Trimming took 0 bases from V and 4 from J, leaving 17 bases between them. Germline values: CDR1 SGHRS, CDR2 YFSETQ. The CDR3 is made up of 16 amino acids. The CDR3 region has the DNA TGCGCCAGCAGCTTGGGGGACGGCAGGTCCCCTTACGAGCAGTACTTC. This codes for CASSLGDGRSPYEQYF.

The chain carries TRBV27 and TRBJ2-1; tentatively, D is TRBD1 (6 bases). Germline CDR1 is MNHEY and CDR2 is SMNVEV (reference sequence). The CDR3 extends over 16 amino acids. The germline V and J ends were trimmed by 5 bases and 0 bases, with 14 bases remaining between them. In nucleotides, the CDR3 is TGTGCCAGCAGTCCCCATAGGGGGAGCTCCTACAATGAGCAGTTCTTC. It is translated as CASSPHRGSSYNEQFF.

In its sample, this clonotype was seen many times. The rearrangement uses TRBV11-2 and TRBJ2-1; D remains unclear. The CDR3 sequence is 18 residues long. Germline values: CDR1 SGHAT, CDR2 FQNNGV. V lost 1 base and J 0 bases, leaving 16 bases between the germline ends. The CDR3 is CASSLGSSEYSSYNEQFF. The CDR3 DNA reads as TGTGCCAGCAGCTTAGGGAGCTCAGAATATAGCTCCTACAATGAGCAGTTCTTC. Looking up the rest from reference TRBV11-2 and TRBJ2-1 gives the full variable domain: EAGVAQSPRYKIIEKRQSVAFWCNPISGHATLYWYQQILGQGPKLLIQFQNNGVVDDSQLPKDRFSAERLKGVDSTLKIQPAKLEDSAVYLCASSLGSSEYSSYNEQFFGPGTRLTVL.

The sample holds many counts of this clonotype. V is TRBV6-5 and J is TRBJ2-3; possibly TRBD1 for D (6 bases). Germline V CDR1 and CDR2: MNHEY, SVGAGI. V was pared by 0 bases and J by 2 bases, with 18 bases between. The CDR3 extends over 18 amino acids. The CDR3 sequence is CASSYSGLMQGSTDTQYF. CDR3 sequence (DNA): TGTGCCAGCAGTTACTCGGGGCTTATGCAGGGGTCCACAGATACGCAGTATTTT.

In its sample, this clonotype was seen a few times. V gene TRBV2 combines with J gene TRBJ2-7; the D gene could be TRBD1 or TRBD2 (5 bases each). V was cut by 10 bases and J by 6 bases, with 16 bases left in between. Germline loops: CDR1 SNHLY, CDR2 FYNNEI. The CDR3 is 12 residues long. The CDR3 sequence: CATLGTSGEQYF. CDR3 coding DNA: TGTGCCACTCTGGGGACCTCCGGCGAGCAGTACTTC.

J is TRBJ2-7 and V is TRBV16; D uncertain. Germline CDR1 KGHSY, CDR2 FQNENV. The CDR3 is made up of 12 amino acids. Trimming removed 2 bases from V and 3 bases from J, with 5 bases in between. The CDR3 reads CASSQSIYEQYF. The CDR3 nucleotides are TGTGCCAGCAGCCAAAGTATCTACGAGCAGTACTTC.

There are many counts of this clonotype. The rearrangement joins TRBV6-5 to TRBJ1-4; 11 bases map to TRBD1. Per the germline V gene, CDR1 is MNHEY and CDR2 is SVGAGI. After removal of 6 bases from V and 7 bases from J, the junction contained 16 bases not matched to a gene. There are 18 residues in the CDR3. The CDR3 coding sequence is TGTGCCAGCAGCTCGGACAGGGGGCGGCCCAGAGGGAGTGAAAAACTGTTTTTT. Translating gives CASSSDRGRPRGSEKLFF.

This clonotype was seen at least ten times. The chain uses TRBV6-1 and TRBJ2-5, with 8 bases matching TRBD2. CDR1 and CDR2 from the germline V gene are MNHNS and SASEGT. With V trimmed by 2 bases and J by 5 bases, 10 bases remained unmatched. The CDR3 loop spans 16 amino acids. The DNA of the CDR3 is TGTGCCAGCAGTGAATTAAGCGGGAGAGGCGAGGAGACCCAGTACTTC. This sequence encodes CASSELSGRGEETQYF.

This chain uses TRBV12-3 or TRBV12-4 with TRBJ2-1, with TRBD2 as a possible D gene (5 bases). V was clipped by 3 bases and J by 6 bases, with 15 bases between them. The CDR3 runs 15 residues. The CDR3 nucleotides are TGTGCCAGCAGTTTCGTGGACTTGGGTGGCAATGAGCAGTTCTTC. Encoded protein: CASSFVDLGGNEQFF.

The CDR3 here is CASSPARSWSPLHF. The CDR3 bases are TGTGCCAGCAGCCCCGCGAGATCGTGGTCACCCCTCCACTTT. The J gene is TRBJ1-6, the V gene TRBV7-2; D is unclear. Germline V gene data show CDR1 as SGHTA and CDR2 as FQGNSA. The CDR3 loop spans 14 amino acids. Trimming cost V 5 bases and J 10 bases, with 15 bases left between them. The full variable domain, in which reference TRBV7-2 and TRBJ1-6 provide the parts outside the CDR3, is GAGVSQSPSNKVTEKGKDVELRCDPISGHTALYWYRQSLGQGLEFLIYFQGNSAPDKSGLPSDRFSAERTGGSVSTLTIQRTQQEDSAVYLCASSPARSWSPLHFGNGTRLTVT.

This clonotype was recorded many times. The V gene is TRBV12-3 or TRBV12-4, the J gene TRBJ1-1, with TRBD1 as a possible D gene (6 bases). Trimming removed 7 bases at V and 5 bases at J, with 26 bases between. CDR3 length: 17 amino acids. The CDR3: CASTTRRGRGIGTEAFF. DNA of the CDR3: TGTGCCAGCACCACTCGACGGGGCAGGGGCATAGGGACTGAAGCTTTCTTT.

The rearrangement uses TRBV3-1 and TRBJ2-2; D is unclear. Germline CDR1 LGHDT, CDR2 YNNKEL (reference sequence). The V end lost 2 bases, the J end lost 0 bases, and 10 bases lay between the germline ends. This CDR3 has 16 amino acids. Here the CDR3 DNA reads TGTGCCAGCAGCCAATCCCCGGGCGCGAACACCGGGGAGCTGTTTTTT. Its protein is CASSQSPGANTGELFF.

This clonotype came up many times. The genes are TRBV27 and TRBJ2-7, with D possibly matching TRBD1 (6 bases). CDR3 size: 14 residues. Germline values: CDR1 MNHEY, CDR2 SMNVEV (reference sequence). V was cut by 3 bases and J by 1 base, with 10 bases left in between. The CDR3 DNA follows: TGTGCCAGCAGTTTCGGACAGTATTCCTACGAGCAGTACTTC. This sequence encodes CASSFGQYSYEQYF.

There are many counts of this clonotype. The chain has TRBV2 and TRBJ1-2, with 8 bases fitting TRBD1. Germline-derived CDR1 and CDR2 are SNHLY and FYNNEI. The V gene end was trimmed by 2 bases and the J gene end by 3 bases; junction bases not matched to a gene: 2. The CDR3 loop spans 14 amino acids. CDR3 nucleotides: TGTGCCAGCAGTGAAAACAGGGGGGACTATGGCTACACCTTC. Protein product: CASSENRGDYGYTF.

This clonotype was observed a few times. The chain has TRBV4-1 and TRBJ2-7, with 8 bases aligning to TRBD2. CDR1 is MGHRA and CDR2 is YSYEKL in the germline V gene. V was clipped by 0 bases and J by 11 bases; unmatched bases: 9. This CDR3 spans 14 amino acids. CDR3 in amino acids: CASSQERGGRFKYF. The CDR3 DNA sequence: TGCGCCAGCAGCCAAGAAAGGGGCGGGAGGTTTAAGTACTTC.

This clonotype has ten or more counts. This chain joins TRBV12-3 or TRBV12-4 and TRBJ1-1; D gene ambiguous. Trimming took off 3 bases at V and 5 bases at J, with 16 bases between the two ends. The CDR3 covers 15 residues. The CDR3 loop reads CASSFFSRGGTEAFF. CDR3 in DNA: TGTGCCAGCAGTTTTTTTTCGCGGGGAGGGACTGAAGCTTTCTTT.